Below, 19 T cell receptor beta chains from the same sample are listed, as sequenced in a study of blood T cell repertoires in COVID-19. Method: immunoSEQ multiplex PCR; TCRdb's copy keeps in-frame clones and lacks some. The sample holds some 490,000 clones; 70% to 90% are singletons and the top ten take approximately 3.4%. Sequenced input: peripheral blood. The receptors stem from a human donor in a cohort sampled during active COVID-19.

As regards this clone: The same CDR3 arises from other DNA sequences in this sample as well. The V and J genes are TRBV18 and TRBJ1-1; no clear D gene. Trimming took 3 bases from V and 2 from J, leaving 7 bases between them. The CDR3 is 13 amino acids. The germline V gene encodes CDR1 KGHSH and CDR2 LQKENI. The CDR3 loop reads CASSPSGNTEAFF. The CDR3 nucleotides read TGTGCCAGCTCACCCTCGGGTAACACTGAAGCTTTCTTT.

V is TRBV6-4 and J is TRBJ2-1; 10 bases match TRBD2. The length of the CDR3 is 16 residues. V was clipped by 0 bases and J by 9 bases; unmatched bases: 8. In germline, CDR1 is MRHNA, CDR2 SNTAGT. This CDR3 reads CASSDSTSGRDSEQFF. The CDR3 DNA sequence: TGTGCCAGCAGTGACTCGACCAGCGGGAGGGATAGTGAGCAGTTCTTC.

CDR3 in DNA: TGTGCCAGCAGTGGCAGGGCGAGCGGGACTGAAGCTTTCTTT. Protein sequence: CASSGRASGTEAFF. The chain is built from TRBV5-8 and TRBJ1-1; D is possibly TRBD1 (5 bases). The CDR3 runs 14 residues. The V gene's germline CDR1 is SGHTS and CDR2 YDEGEE. V was clipped by 5 bases and J by 5 bases, with 16 bases between them.

The V call is TRBV19, the J call TRBJ2-6; 7 positions agree with TRBD2. CDR1 LNHDA and CDR2 SQIVND come from the germline V gene (reference sequence). The CDR3 extends over 17 amino acids. The V gene end was trimmed by 5 bases and the J gene end by 0 bases; junction bases not matched to a gene: 7. CDR3 loop: CASSPRGVVSGANVLTF. CDR3 coding DNA: TGTGCCAGTAGTCCCCGGGGGGTAGTCTCTGGGGCCAACGTCCTGACTTTC.

This clone was seen just once. The chain combines TRBV28 with TRBJ2-3; TRBD1 aligns across 7 bases. V lost 5 bases to trimming and J lost 3 bases; unmatched junction nucleotides: 8. Germline CDR1 MDHEN, CDR2 SYDVKM. The CDR3 spans 15 residues. The CDR3 DNA reads as TGTGCCAGCAGTCCAATCGGGACAGATACAGATACGCAGTATTTT. It specifies CASSPIGTDTDTQYF.

The chain employs TRBV4-1 and TRBJ1-6; D call uncertain. Trimming stripped 3 bases from V and 5 bases from J, with 11 bases between. CDR3 length: 15 amino acids. The germline V gene has CDR1 MGHRA and CDR2 YSYEKL. The CDR3 sequence: CASSHPAGNNSPLHF. The CDR3 DNA reads TGCGCCAGCAGCCATCCCGCGGGTAATAATTCACCCCTCCACTTT.

V usage is TRBV7-3 and J usage is TRBJ2-7; a weak D match, TRBD2 (6 bases). Trimming stripped 2 bases from V and 2 bases from J, with 13 bases between. The CDR3 runs 15 residues. Germline values: CDR1 SGHTA, CDR2 FQGTGA. CDR3 coding DNA: TGTGCCAGCAGCTTATCCGGGGGACTTGCCTACGAGCAGTACTTC. This gives the protein CASSLSGGLAYEQYF.

This chain connects TRBV18 to TRBJ1-2; weak D call: TRBD1 (6 bases). The V end was cut by 3 bases, the J end by 3 bases, with 11 bases between. There are 14 residues in the CDR3. From germline, CDR1 is KGHSH and CDR2 LQKENI. DNA for the CDR3: TGTGCCAGCTCACCTCCGGACAGATACTATGGCTACACCTTC. Its translation is CASSPPDRYYGYTF.

The chain carries TRBV4-3 and TRBJ1-1; D might be TRBD1 (5 bases). V was cut by 1 base and J by 7 bases, with 13 bases left in between. The length of the CDR3 is 14 residues. Germline assignment: CDR1 LGHNA and CDR2 YSLEER. The chain's CDR3 is CASSQVGQGYEAFF. The CDR3 region has the DNA TGCGCCAGCAGCCAAGTAGGGCAGGGCTATGAAGCTTTCTTT.

The J gene is TRBJ2-5, the V gene TRBV6-2 or TRBV6-3, with a tentative D call TRBD1 (6 bases). The CDR3 length is 15 residues. Trimming shortened V by 6 bases and J by 2 bases, and 16 bases separated the two germline ends. Germline V lookup: CDR1 MNHEY, CDR2 SVGEGT. Written as DNA, the CDR3 is TGTGCCAGCAGCAGGGGTGGGGGCCTTCAAGAGACCCAGTACTTC. The encoded protein is CASSRGGGLQETQYF.

The V and J genes are TRBV19 and TRBJ2-1; maybe TRBD2 (6 bases). The germline CDR1 and CDR2 sequences are LNHDA and SQIVND (reference sequence). The CDR3 runs 14 residues. V gave up 5 bases and J gave up 12 bases, with 20 bases separating them. Written as DNA, the CDR3 is TGTGCCAGTAGTGGACCGGGACTCCTTCAGGGGCAGTTCTTC. This codes for CASSGPGLLQGQFF.

The J gene is TRBJ2-7, the V gene TRBV6-5, with 8 bases lining up with TRBD1. Germline CDR1 MNHEY, CDR2 SVGAGI. Trimming at V came to 2 bases and at J to 2 bases, leaving 5 bases not matched to a gene. This CDR3 contains 15 residues. CDR3 in amino acids: CASSYTGQGTYEQYF. The CDR3 bases are TGTGCCAGCAGTTACACCGGACAGGGAACCTACGAGCAGTACTTC.

The chain uses TRBV18 and TRBJ1-1, with TRBD1 matching over 8 bases. The CDR3 contains 14 residues. Germline V gives CDR1 KGHSH, CDR2 LQKENI. The V segment lost 3 bases and the J segment 8 bases; nucleotides outside the gene matches: 8. The CDR3 loop reads CASSPPSRTGEAFF. For the CDR3, the DNA is TGTGCCAGCTCACCTCCCTCCCGGACAGGGGAAGCTTTCTTT.

This clone was recorded only once. V gene TRBV19 combines with J gene TRBJ1-5; TRBD1 is a possible D gene (5 bases). Germline-derived CDR1 and CDR2 are LNHDA and SQIVND (reference sequence). The length of the CDR3 is 15 residues. The V end was cut by 3 bases, the J end by 2 bases, with 11 bases between. In DNA form, the CDR3 reads TGTGCCAGTAGTATGGAGGGACGGGGCAATCAGCCCCAGCATTTT. It yields the protein CASSMEGRGNQPQHF. Using reference TRBV19 and TRBJ1-5 for the parts outside the CDR3, the full variable domain is DGGITQSPKYLFRKEGQNVTLSCEQNLNHDAMYWYRQDPGQGLRLIYYSQIVNDFQKGDIAEGYSVSREKKESFPLTVTSAQKNPTAFYLCASSMEGRGNQPQHFGDGTRLSIL.

The rearrangement uses TRBV19 and TRBJ1-4, with D unresolved. This CDR3 has 15 amino acids. V was trimmed by 6 bases and J by 8 bases, leaving 19 bases between them. Germline V gives CDR1 LNHDA, CDR2 SQIVND (reference sequence). CDR3 protein: CASSPRQATGEKLFF. As DNA, the CDR3 is TGTGCCAGTAGCCCACGTCAGGCCACGGGGGAAAAACTGTTTTTT.

In this sample, this clone turned up once. The V call is TRBV21-1, the J call TRBJ2-1; the tabulated D call, TRBD1, remains unverified against the DNA. TRBV21-1 is flagged as a pseudogene. The CDR3 is 18 residues long. The CDR3 is CASSMRRPRQGHYNEQFF. The CDR3 DNA is TGTGCCAGCAGCATGAGGCGGCCGAGACAGGGTCATTACAATGAGCAGTTCTTC.

The chain couples TRBV19 to TRBJ2-6; 7 nucleotides agree with TRBD1. There are 16 residues in the CDR3. Germline trimming cut 3 bases from V and 2 bases from J; bases unmatched to any gene: 4. Per germline, CDR1 LNHDA and CDR2 SQIVND (reference sequence). The CDR3 nucleotides are TGTGCCAGTAGTATGAACACAGGGGCTGGGGCCAACGTCCTGACTTTC. This codes for CASSMNTGAGANVLTF. The full variable domain, completed using reference TRBV19 and TRBJ2-6, is DGGITQSPKYLFRKEGQNVTLSCEQNLNHDAMYWYRQDPGQGLRLIYYSQIVNDFQKGDIAEGYSVSREKKESFPLTVTSAQKNPTAFYLCASSMNTGAGANVLTFGAGSRLTVL.

This clone has a single count. The genes are TRBV5-6 and TRBJ1-5; D is unclear. V lost 1 base and J lost 3, with 8 bases in between. This CDR3 is 14 amino acids long. Germline V gene lookup returns CDR1 SGHDT and CDR2 YYEEEE. CDR3 DNA: TGTGCCAGCAGCTTGTTCCGTCTCAATCAGCCCCAGCATTTT. As protein: CASSLFRLNQPQHF.

The rearrangement links TRBV7-3 to TRBJ2-1; tentative D call: TRBD2 (7 bases). There are 16 residues in the CDR3. Between the trimmed V and J ends, which lost 4 bases and 7 bases, there was a span of 20 bases. Germline V gene lookup returns CDR1 SGHTA and CDR2 FQGTGA. CDR3 nucleotides: TGTGCCAGCAGCTCAGAGCGGGAAGAAGGGGGGAATGAGCAGTTCTTC. Translated: CASSSEREEGGNEQFF.